This entry lists 28 T cell receptor beta chains sequenced from one sample in a study of cytomegalovirus exposure and HLA in healthy donors. The primer mix had 60 Vbeta and 13 Jbeta primers. Some clones are missing from TCRdb's copy, which holds only in-frame ones; the method was immunoSEQ multiplex PCR. The sample has roughly 140,000 clones; 82% are singletons. The material sequenced was PBMCs. Receptor source: a male donor in good health and CMV-seronegative.

J is TRBJ2-2 and V is TRBV9; 10 nucleotides match TRBD2. J was trimmed by 4 bases and V by 4 bases; bases with no gene match: 10. CDR1 is SGDLS and CDR2 is YYNGEE in the germline V gene. This CDR3 region has 17 residues. The CDR3 nucleotides read TGTGCCAGCAGCCCTTACCTAGCGGGAGCACGCACCGGGGAGCTGTTTTTT. This encodes CASSPYLAGARTGELFF. The entire variable domain, with the rest obtained from reference TRBV9 and TRBJ2-2, is as follows: DSGVTQTPKHLITATGQRVTLRCSPRSGDLSVYWYQQSLDQGLQFLIQYYNGEERAKGNILERFSAQQFPDLHSELNLSSLELGDSALYFCASSPYLAGARTGELFFGEGSRLTVL.

This clone has only one observation. The V call is TRBV19, the J call TRBJ2-2, with D perhaps TRBD2 (7 bases). V lost 8 bases and J 4 bases, leaving 20 bases between the germline ends. This CDR3 comprises 16 residues. CDR1 and CDR2 from the germline V gene are LNHDA and SQIVND (reference sequence). The CDR3 nucleotides read TGTGCCAGTCGAAACACAGGGCGGGAGATCACCGGGGAGCTGTTTTTT. It translates to CASRNTGREITGELFF.

The chain recombines TRBV18 with TRBJ1-1; D gene unclear. The CDR3 runs 15 residues. Germline V gene sequence: CDR1 KGHSH, CDR2 LQKENI. Trimming left V 3 bases short and J 4 bases short, with 15 bases between. CDR3 residues: CASSPPEGSGTEAFF. The CDR3 nucleotides are TGTGCCAGCTCACCCCCTGAGGGAAGCGGCACTGAAGCTTTCTTT.

The chain carries TRBV7-2 and TRBJ1-2, with a tentative D call TRBD1 (6 bases). The CDR3 is made up of 16 amino acids. The germline V gene has CDR1 SGHTA and CDR2 FQGNSA. Trimming removed 1 base at V and 0 bases at J, with 12 bases between. The CDR3: CASSLVGAGANYGYTF. Written as DNA, the CDR3 is TGTGCCAGCAGCTTAGTAGGGGCAGGGGCTAACTATGGCTACACCTTC.

The chain employs TRBV5-4 and TRBJ2-5; 9 nucleotides agree with TRBD2. CDR1 and CDR2 (germline): SGHNT, YYREEE (reference sequence). J lost 3 bases, V lost 4 bases, and 16 bases had no gene match. CDR3 length: 18 residues. For the CDR3, the DNA is TGTGCCAGCAGCCCCGCGGGTAGCGGGAGCCCTGTAAAAGAGACCCAGTACTTC. This codes for CASSPAGSGSPVKETQYF.

The rearrangement links TRBV5-1 to TRBJ2-5; 13 bases line up with TRBD2. The CDR3 consists of 13 residues. CDR1 is SGHRS, CDR2 YFSETQ, per germline. The trim removed 4 bases at V and 11 bases at J, leaving 5 bases unmatched. CDR3 amino acids: CASSEGLAGEQYF. The CDR3 DNA reads TGCGCCAGCAGCGAAGGACTAGCGGGAGAGCAGTACTTC.

As for this clone: The sample carries other DNA sequences with the same CDR3. In DNA, the CDR3 is TGTGCCATCAGTGGGGCGGGGGAGACAGATACGCAGTATTTT. Translated, it gives CAISGAGETDTQYF. The chain carries TRBV10-3 and TRBJ2-3; 7 positions agree with TRBD2. This CDR3 is built from 14 residues. J was trimmed by 3 bases and V by 4 bases; bases with no gene match: 4. Germline assignment: CDR1 ENHRY and CDR2 SYGVKD.

As regards this clone: One end of the junction does not line up with germline, which may come from a read error. This chain uses TRBV5-6 with TRBJ2-7, with 8 bases that match TRBD1. Germline V gene sequence: CDR1 SGHDT, CDR2 YYEEEE. The CDR3 loop spans 15 amino acids. Written as DNA, the CDR3 is TGTGCCAGCAGTTTGGGTTTCACAGGGGGTGGCGAGCAGTACTTC. Encoded protein: CASSLGFTGGGEQYF.

The gene calls are TRBV5-5 and TRBJ2-5; 9 bases agree with TRBD2. The CDR3 loop spans 15 amino acids. The V gene's germline CDR1 is SGHKS and CDR2 YYEKEE (reference sequence). The V segment lost 0 bases and the J segment 5 bases; nucleotides outside the gene matches: 5. CDR3 sequence reads: CASSLAGGRGETQYF. In nucleotides, the CDR3 is TGTGCCAGCAGCTTGGCTGGCGGGAGGGGGGAGACCCAGTACTTC.

J is TRBJ2-7 and V is TRBV15, with 12 bases that match TRBD1. Germline CDR1 is LNHNV and CDR2 is YYDKDF (reference sequence). The length of the CDR3 is 14 residues. V was pared by 5 bases and J by 6 bases, with 5 bases of the junction left unmatched. The CDR3 region has the DNA TGTGCCACCAGCGCGGGACAGGGGGCTTTCGAGCAGTACTTC. It specifies CATSAGQGAFEQYF. The variable domain in full, with the rest retrieved from reference TRBV15 and TRBJ2-7, is DAMVIQNPRYQVTQFGKPVTLSCSQTLNHNVMYWYQQKSSQAPKLLFHYYDKDFNNEADTPDNFQSRRPNTSFCFLDIRSPGLGDTAMYLCATSAGQGAFEQYFGPGTRLTVT.

V gene TRBV6-5 combines with J gene TRBJ1-1; D is possibly TRBD1 (5 bases). Germline V gene lookup returns CDR1 MNHEY and CDR2 SVGAGI. The V gene lost 6 bases and the J gene lost 4 bases, with 12 bases spanning the gap. CDR3 size: 13 residues. The CDR3 here is CASRPGYGTEAFF. For the CDR3, the DNA is TGTGCCAGCAGACCAGGGTATGGCACTGAAGCTTTCTTT.

Only a few counts were recorded for this clone. The CDR3 nucleotides are TGTGCCACCAGCAGAGGGAGCGCGGGCTCGGACGAGCAGTACTTC. Translated, it gives CATSRGSAGSDEQYF. The chain links TRBV15 to TRBJ2-7; D is possibly TRBD2 (5 bases). Trimming stripped 1 base from V and 5 bases from J, with 15 bases between. The CDR3 is made up of 15 amino acids. The germline gives CDR1 LNHNV, CDR2 YYDKDF (reference sequence).

This sequence joins TRBV30 and TRBJ1-3; the match to TRBD1 covers 7 bases. This CDR3 has 16 amino acids. Germline V lookup: CDR1 GTSNPN, CDR2 SVGIG (reference sequence). After removal of 3 bases from V and 2 bases from J, the junction contained 10 bases not matched to a gene. The CDR3 coding sequence is TGTGCCTGGAGGACAGGGATTTCATTCGCTGGAAACACCATATATTTT. It encodes CAWRTGISFAGNTIYF.

The chain recombines TRBV4-1 with TRBJ2-1; D not certain. V gave up 0 bases and J gave up 6 bases, with 3 bases separating them. This CDR3 is built from 12 residues. Germline V gene lookup returns CDR1 MGHRA and CDR2 YSYEKL. CDR3 nucleotides: TGCGCCAGCAGCCAAGAGGCCAATGAGCAGTTCTTC. It is translated as CASSQEANEQFF.

V is TRBV7-9 and J is TRBJ2-3; D not resolved. This CDR3 is built from 13 residues. Germline V gives CDR1 SEHNR, CDR2 FQNEAQ (reference sequence). V lost 0 bases and J lost 3, with 4 bases in between. Written as DNA, the CDR3 is TGTGCCAGCAGCTTAGCGTCGACAGATACGCAGTATTTT. Its translation: CASSLASTDTQYF.

The gene calls are TRBV5-4 and TRBJ2-4; a weak D match, TRBD2 (6 bases). CDR1 SGHNT and CDR2 YYREEE come from the germline V gene (reference sequence). Trimming took 4 bases from V and 0 from J, leaving 11 bases between them. The CDR3 is made up of 15 amino acids. CDR3 sequence: CASSPPSEAKNIQYF. The CDR3 nucleotides are TGTGCCAGCAGCCCCCCTAGCGAAGCCAAAAACATTCAGTACTTC.

The CDR3: CAVSEGDTQYF. The DNA of the CDR3 is TGCGCCGTCTCGGAGGGAGATACGCAGTATTTT. The chain joins TRBV5-1 to TRBJ2-3; D possibly corresponds to TRBD2 (6 bases). Trimming pared 10 bases from V and 5 bases from J, leaving 11 bases between. Germline V gene data show CDR1 as SGHRS and CDR2 as YFSETQ. The CDR3 length is 11 residues.

This clone was detected only once. The chain recombines TRBV19 with TRBJ2-7, with TRBD1 matching over 7 bases. The CDR3 is made up of 15 amino acids. Trimming took 5 bases from V and 0 from J; bases not matched to a gene: 7. CDR1 and CDR2 (germline): LNHDA, SQIVND (reference sequence). The CDR3 region is CASSPGDSSSYEQYF. CDR3 nucleotide sequence: TGTGCCAGTAGTCCTGGGGACAGCAGCTCCTACGAGCAGTACTTC.

V usage is TRBV5-1 and J usage is TRBJ2-3; no reliable D call. The CDR3 length is 11 residues. V lost 5 bases, J lost 6 bases, and 7 bases lay in between. In germline, CDR1 is SGHRS, CDR2 YFSETQ. Here the CDR3 DNA reads TGCGCCAGCAGGTTCGCGGATACGCAGTATTTT. It translates to CASRFADTQYF.

The chain joins TRBV9 to TRBJ2-1, with D perhaps matching TRBD2 (5 bases). The CDR3 loop spans 16 amino acids. Per the germline V gene, CDR1 is SGDLS and CDR2 is YYNGEE. V lost 3 bases and J 3 bases, leaving 16 bases between the germline ends. The CDR3 DNA is TGTGCCAGCAGCGCGGTTGGGGAGATAATCTACAATGAGCAGTTCTTC. It is translated as CASSAVGEIIYNEQFF.

This chain links TRBV7-2 with TRBJ1-2; no definite D call. With 5 bases removed from V and 5 bases from J, the gap between germline ends came to 9 bases. CDR3 size: 12 residues. Germline V gene sequence: CDR1 SGHTA, CDR2 FQGNSA. The CDR3 region is CASSPQIYGYTF. The CDR3 bases are TGTGCCAGCAGCCCGCAGATATATGGCTACACCTTC.

The rearrangement links TRBV6-1 to TRBJ1-5, with D unclear. The germline gives CDR1 MNHNS, CDR2 SASEGT. CDR3 length: 12 residues. The V end was cut by 3 bases, the J end by 6 bases, with 6 bases between. CDR3 sequence (DNA): TGTGCCAGCAGTGACGGTGGTCAGCCCCAGCATTTT. Residues: CASSDGGQPQHF.

This clone turned up a few times. This chain connects TRBV15 to TRBJ1-2, with 8 bases matching TRBD1. The CDR3 has 14 residues. The trim removed 1 base at V and 2 bases at J, leaving 0 bases unmatched. Per the germline V gene, CDR1 is LNHNV and CDR2 is YYDKDF (reference sequence). This CDR3 reads CATSRAGGNYGYTF. CDR3 bases: TGTGCCACCAGCAGAGCAGGGGGCAACTATGGCTACACCTTC.

The chain recombines TRBV21-1 with TRBJ2-1; TRBD2 is taken as the D call from the table, unchecked against the DNA. TRBV21-1 is a documented pseudogene. The CDR3 length is 15 residues. The CDR3 protein is CASSKEATSGNEQFF. CDR3 nucleotide sequence: TGTGCCAGCAGCAAAGAAGCGACTAGCGGCAATGAGCAGTTCTTC.

V and J are TRBV6-1 and TRBJ1-4; D might be TRBD1 (6 bases). The CDR3 sequence is 14 residues long. The germline V gene encodes CDR1 MNHNS and CDR2 SASEGT. V lost 2 bases and J lost 7, with 11 bases in between. In nucleotides, the CDR3 is TGTGCCAGCAGTGAACAGGGGTTTATTGAAAAACTGTTTTTT. This codes for CASSEQGFIEKLFF.

At least ten counts were recorded for this clone. V and J are TRBV6-1 and TRBJ2-7; TRBD1 might be the D (5 bases). Germline assignment: CDR1 MNHNS and CDR2 SASEGT. The germline V and J ends were trimmed by 8 bases and 0 bases, with 14 bases remaining between them. The CDR3 is made up of 14 amino acids. The CDR3 here is CASALGESSYEQYF. CDR3 nucleotides: TGTGCCAGCGCGCTAGGGGAATCCTCCTACGAGCAGTACTTC.

The chain uses TRBV19 and TRBJ2-7; 11 bases are a match to TRBD2. The CDR3 covers 15 residues. Germline V gene sequence: CDR1 LNHDA, CDR2 SQIVND (reference sequence). V dropped 3 bases and J dropped 2; count of bases not matched to a gene: 3. CDR3 region: CASSITTSGTYEQYF. CDR3 nucleotides: TGTGCCAGTAGTATTACGACTAGCGGGACCTACGAGCAGTACTTC.

V is TRBV7-6 and J is TRBJ2-1; D gene unclear. The ends were cut back, 9 bases at V and 0 bases at J, with 15 bases in the middle. This CDR3 has 15 amino acids. The germline V gene encodes CDR1 SGHVS and CDR2 FNYEAQ. The CDR3 here is CASSWSDPSYNEQFF. The CDR3 DNA reads TGTGCCAGTAGTTGGAGCGACCCCTCCTACAATGAGCAGTTCTTC.